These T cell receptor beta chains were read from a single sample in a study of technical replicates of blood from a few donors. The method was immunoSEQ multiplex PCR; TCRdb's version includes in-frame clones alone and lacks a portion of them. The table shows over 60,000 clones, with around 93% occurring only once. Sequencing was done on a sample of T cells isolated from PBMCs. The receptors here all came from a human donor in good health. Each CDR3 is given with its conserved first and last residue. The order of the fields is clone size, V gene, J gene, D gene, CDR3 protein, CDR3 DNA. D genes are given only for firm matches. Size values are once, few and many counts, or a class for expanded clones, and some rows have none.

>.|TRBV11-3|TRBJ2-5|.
CASSSDSQETQYF
TGTGCCAGCAGCTCGGACAGCCAAGAGACCCAGTACTTC
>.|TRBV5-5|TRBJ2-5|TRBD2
CASSLWRGQETQYF
TGTGCCAGCAGCTTGTGGCGGGGGCAAGAGACCCAGTACTTC
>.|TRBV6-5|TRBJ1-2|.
CASTPRKGGYGYTF
TGTGCCAGCACCCCCCGGAAGGGAGGCTATGGCTACACCTTC
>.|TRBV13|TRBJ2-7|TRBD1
CASSSTGGYEQYF
TGTGCCAGCAGCTCTACAGGGGGGTACGAGCAGTACTTC
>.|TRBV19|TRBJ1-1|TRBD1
CASSLLTGVNTEAFF
TGTGCCAGTAGCTTACTGACAGGGGTGAACACTGAAGCTTTCTTT
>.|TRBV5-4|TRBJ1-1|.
CASSWVMGLAFF
TGTGCCAGCAGCTGGGTAATGGGACTTGCTTTCTTT
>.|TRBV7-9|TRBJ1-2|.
CASSLEEIFYGYTF
TGTGCCAGCAGCTTAGAAGAGATATTCTATGGCTACACCTTC
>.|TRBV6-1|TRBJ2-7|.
CALTGSSHEQYF
TGTGCCCTCACTGGTAGTTCCCACGAGCAGTACTTC
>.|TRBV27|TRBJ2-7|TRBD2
CARKGLAGGDFYEQYF
TGTGCCAGGAAGGGACTAGCGGGAGGGGATTTCTACGAGCAGTACTTC
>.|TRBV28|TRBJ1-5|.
CASSFLQTTLGVLNQPQHF
TGTGCCAGCAGTTTTCTCCAGACGACCCTAGGGGTATTAAATCAGCCCCAGCATTTT
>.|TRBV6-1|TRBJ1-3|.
CASSERRVSGNTIYF
TGTGCCAGCAGTGAACGGCGGGTCTCTGGAAACACCATATATTTT
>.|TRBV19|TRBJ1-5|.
CASSIPQKGDPDQPQHF
TGTGCCAGTAGTATCCCCCAAAAAGGGGATCCCGATCAGCCCCAGCATTTT
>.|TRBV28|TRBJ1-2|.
CASSVDRNYGYTF
TGTGCCAGCAGTGTAGACAGGAACTATGGCTACACCTTC
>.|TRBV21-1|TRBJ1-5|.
CASSKFTPLLQVYYQPQHF
TGTGCCAGCAGCAAATTCACCCCGTTACTACAGGTCTACTATCAGCCCCAGCATTTT
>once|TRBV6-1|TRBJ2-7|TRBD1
CASSAGTGNYEQYF
TGTGCCAGCAGTGCCGGGACAGGGAACTACGAGCAGTACTTC
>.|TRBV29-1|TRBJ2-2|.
CSVNRGNAGELFF
TGCAGCGTCAATCGGGGGAACGCCGGGGAGCTGTTTTTT
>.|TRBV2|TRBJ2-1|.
CASNLESGNEQFF
TGTGCCAGCAATCTGGAGAGCGGGAATGAGCAGTTCTTC
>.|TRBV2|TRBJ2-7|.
CASHRGGTEGYEQYF
TGTGCCTCCCATCGGGGGGGGACAGAAGGCTACGAGCAGTACTTC
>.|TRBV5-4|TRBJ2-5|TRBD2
CASSPYSGVRETQYF
TGTGCCAGCAGCCCTTATAGCGGGGTTCGAGAGACCCAGTACTTC
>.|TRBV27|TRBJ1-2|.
CASSSPSRGSNYGYTF
TGTGCCAGCAGTTCCCCGTCTCGGGGGAGTAACTATGGCTACACCTTC
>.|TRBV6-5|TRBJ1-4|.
CASRPRLGGDEKLFF
TGTGCCAGCAGGCCACGTCTCGGGGGGGATGAAAAACTGTTTTTT
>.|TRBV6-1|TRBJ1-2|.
CASSENPGRAGYTF
TGTGCCAGCAGTGAAAATCCGGGCAGGGCCGGCTACACCTTC
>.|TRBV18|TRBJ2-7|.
CASSPRQVAHEQYF
TGTGCCAGCTCACCAAGGCAGGTCGCCCACGAGCAGTACTTC
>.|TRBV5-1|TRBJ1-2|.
CASSLGGDGYTF
TGCGCCAGCAGCTTGGGGGGGGATGGCTACACCTTC
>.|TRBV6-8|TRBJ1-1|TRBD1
CASIGAGGNTEAFF
TGTGCCAGCATCGGAGCAGGGGGGAACACTGAAGCTTTCTTT
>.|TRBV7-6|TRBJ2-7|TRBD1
CASSQQGNPPVYEQYF
TGTGCCAGCAGCCAACAGGGGAACCCGCCCGTCTACGAGCAGTACTTC
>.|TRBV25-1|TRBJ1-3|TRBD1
CASSRGQYSGNTIYF
TGTGCCAGCAGTAGGGGACAGTACTCTGGAAACACCATATATTTT
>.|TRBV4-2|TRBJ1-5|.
CASSQDGGGSNQPQHF
TGTGCCAGCAGCCAAGATGGGGGGGGTTCCAATCAGCCCCAGCATTTT
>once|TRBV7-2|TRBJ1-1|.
CASSLAGFRGTEAFF
TGTGCCAGCAGCTTAGCCGGTTTTCGTGGCACTGAAGCTTTCTTT
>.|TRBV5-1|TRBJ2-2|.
CASSLTGITGELFF
TGCGCCAGCAGTCTTACAGGGATTACCGGGGAGCTGTTTTTT
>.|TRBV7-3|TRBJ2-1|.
CASSRGQFPNEQFF
TGTGCCAGCAGCAGAGGACAGTTCCCCAATGAGCAGTTCTTC
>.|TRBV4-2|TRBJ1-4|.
CASSQVSSGGTNEKLFF
TGTGCCAGCAGCCAAGTCTCATCGGGAGGCACTAATGAAAAACTGTTTTTT
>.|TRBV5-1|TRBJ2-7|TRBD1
CASSRGQGAPSSYEQYF
TGCGCCAGCAGCAGAGGACAGGGGGCACCGAGCTCCTACGAGCAGTACTTC
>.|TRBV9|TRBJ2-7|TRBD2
CASSATKGTSGESRQYF
TGTGCCAGCAGCGCTACTAAAGGGACTAGCGGGGAAAGTCGGCAGTACTTC
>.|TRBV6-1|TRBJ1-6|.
CASSVAQYNSPLHF
TGTGCCAGCAGTGTCGCACAGTATAATTCACCCCTCCACTTT
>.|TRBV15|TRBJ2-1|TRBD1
CATSRDRHRGSYNEQFF
TGTGCCACCAGCAGAGATCGGCACAGGGGATCCTACAATGAGCAGTTCTTC
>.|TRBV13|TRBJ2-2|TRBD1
CASSDRPTDRESYGELFF
TGTGCCAGCAGCGACCGACCCACGGACAGGGAATCGTACGGGGAGCTGTTTTTT
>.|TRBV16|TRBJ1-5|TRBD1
CASNTLGTVNQPQHF
TGTGCCAGCAACACCCTTGGGACAGTTAATCAGCCCCAGCATTTT
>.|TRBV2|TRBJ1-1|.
CASSVTEMNTEAFF
TGTGCCAGCAGTGTAACCGAGATGAACACTGAAGCTTTCTTT
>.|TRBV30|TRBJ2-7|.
CAWSEPWAYEQYF
TGTGCCTGGAGCGAGCCTTGGGCTTACGAGCAGTACTTC
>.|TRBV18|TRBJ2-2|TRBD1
CASSPRDRGNTGELFF
TGTGCCAGCTCACCCCGAGACAGGGGAAACACCGGGGAGCTGTTTTTT
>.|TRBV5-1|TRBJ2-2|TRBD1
CASRDRVDTGELFF
TGCGCCAGCAGGGACAGGGTGGACACCGGGGAGCTGTTTTTT
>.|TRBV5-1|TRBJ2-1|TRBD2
CASSPGLAGLGEQFF
TGCGCCAGCAGCCCCGGGTTAGCGGGACTGGGTGAGCAGTTCTTC
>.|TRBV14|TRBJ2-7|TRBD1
CASTQGDRGHEQYF
TGTGCCAGCACCCAAGGGGACAGGGGCCACGAGCAGTACTTC
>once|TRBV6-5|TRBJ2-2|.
CASQTYGELFF
TGTGCCAGCCAGACTTACGGGGAGCTGTTTTTT
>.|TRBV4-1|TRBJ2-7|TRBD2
CASSQGRLAGVNEQYF
TGCGCCAGCAGCCAAGGTAGACTAGCGGGAGTCAACGAGCAGTACTTC
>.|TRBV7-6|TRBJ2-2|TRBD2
CASSSIRTSGANTGELFF
TGTGCCAGCAGCTCTATAAGGACTAGCGGAGCGAACACCGGGGAGCTGTTTTTT
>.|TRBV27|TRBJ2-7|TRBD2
CASSLTSGEYYEQYF
TGTGCCAGCAGTTTAACTAGCGGGGAGTACTACGAGCAGTACTTC
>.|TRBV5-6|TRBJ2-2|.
CASSPGTSSYTGELFF
TGTGCCAGCAGCCCCGGGACAAGTTCTTATACCGGGGAGCTGTTTTTT
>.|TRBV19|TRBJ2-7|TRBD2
CASTGTSNYEQYF
TGTGCCAGTACCGGGACTAGCAACTACGAGCAGTACTTC
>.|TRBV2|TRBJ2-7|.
CALQPGFSYEQYF
TGTGCGCTACAGCCCGGCTTTTCCTACGAGCAGTACTTC
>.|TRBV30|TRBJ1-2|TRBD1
CAWSVLQGARYTF
TGTGCCTGGAGTGTATTACAGGGGGCTCGCTACACCTTC
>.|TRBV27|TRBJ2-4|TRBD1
CASSLSGRGLGNIQYF
TGTGCCAGCAGTTTATCCGGCAGGGGGCTGGGGAACATTCAGTACTTC
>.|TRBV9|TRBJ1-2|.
CASSVEEGYYGYTF
TGTGCCAGCAGCGTAGAGGAGGGATACTATGGCTACACCTTC
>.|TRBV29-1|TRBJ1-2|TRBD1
CSVEQGADYGYTF
TGCAGCGTGGAACAGGGGGCTGACTATGGCTACACCTTC
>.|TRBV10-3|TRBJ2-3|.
CAIMEGIADTQYF
TGTGCCATCATGGAGGGAATAGCAGATACGCAGTATTTT
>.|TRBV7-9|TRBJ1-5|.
CATTLTGQSDQPQHF
TGTGCCACAACGCTCACAGGGCAAAGTGATCAGCCCCAGCATTTT
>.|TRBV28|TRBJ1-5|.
CASSLDLGGRGNQPQHF
TGTGCCAGCAGTTTAGACCTCGGCGGTAGGGGTAATCAGCCCCAGCATTTT
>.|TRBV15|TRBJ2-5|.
CATSSQVQETQYF
TGTGCCACCAGCTCACAGGTCCAAGAGACCCAGTACTTC